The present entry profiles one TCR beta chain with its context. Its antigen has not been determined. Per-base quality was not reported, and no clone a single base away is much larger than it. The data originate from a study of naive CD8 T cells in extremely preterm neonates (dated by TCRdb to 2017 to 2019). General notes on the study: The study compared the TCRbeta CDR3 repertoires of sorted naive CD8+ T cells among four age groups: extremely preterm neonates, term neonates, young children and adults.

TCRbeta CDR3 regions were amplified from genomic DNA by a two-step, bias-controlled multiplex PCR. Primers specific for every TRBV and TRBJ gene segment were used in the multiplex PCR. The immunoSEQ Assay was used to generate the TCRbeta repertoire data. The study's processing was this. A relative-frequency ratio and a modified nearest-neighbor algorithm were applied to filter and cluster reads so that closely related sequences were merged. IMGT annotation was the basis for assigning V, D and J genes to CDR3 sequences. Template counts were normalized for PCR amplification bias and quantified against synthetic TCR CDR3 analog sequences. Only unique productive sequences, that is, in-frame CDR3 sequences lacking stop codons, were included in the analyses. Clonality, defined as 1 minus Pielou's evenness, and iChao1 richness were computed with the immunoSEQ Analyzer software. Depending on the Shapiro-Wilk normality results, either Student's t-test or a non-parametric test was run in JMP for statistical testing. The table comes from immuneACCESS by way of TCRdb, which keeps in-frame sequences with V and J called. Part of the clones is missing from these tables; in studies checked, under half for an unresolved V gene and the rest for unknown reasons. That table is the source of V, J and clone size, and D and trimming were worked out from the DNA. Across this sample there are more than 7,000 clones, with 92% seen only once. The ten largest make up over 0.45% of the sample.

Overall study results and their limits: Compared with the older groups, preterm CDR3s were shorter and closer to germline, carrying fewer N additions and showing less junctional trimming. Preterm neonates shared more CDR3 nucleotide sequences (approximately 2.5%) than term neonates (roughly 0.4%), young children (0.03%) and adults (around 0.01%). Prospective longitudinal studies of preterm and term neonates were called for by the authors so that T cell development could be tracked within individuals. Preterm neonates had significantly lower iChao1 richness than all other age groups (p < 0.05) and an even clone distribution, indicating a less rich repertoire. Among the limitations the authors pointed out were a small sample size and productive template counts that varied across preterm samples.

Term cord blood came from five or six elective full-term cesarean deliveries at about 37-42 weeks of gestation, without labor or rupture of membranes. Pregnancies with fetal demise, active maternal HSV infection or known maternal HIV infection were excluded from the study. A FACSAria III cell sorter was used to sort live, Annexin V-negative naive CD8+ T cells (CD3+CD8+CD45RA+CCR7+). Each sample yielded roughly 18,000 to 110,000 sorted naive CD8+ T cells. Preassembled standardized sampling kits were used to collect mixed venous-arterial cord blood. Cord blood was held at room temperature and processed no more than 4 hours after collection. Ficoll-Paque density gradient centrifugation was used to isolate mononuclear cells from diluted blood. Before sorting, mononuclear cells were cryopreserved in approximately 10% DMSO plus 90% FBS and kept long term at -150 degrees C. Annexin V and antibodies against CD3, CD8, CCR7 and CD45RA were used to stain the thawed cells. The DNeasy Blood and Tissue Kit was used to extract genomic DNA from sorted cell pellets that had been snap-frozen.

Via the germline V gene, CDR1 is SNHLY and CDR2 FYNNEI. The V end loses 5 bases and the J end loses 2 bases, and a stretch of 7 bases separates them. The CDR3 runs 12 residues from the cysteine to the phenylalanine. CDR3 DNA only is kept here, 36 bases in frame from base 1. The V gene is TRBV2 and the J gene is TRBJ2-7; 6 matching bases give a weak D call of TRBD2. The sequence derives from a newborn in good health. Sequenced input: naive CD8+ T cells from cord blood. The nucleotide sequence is TGTGCCAGCAGTCCGGGGGCCTACGAGCAGTACTTC. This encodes CASSPGAYEQYF.